This T cell receptor beta chain derives from a study of blood T cell repertoires in COVID-19. Only in-frame clones appear in the TCRdb table, and some are missing; sequencing was by immunoSEQ multiplex PCR. The profile shows around 200,000 clones, 80% to 90% of them singletons. Per germline, CDR1 MNHEY and CDR2 SVGEGT. This CDR3 comprises 14 residues. The ends were cut back, 4 bases at V and 8 bases at J, with 14 bases in the middle. This sequence joins TRBV6-2 or TRBV6-3 and TRBJ2-2, with D perhaps matching TRBD2 (6 bases). This clonotype was obtained from a woman between 55 and 75 years old with COVID-19, enrolled during active disease. The source material was peripheral blood. The CDR3 protein is CASSSGLSGGELFF. CDR3 sequence (DNA): TGTGCCAGCAGTTCCGGACTATCTGGGGGGGAGCTGTTTTTT.